A single T cell receptor beta chain is shown here with its context. Data came from immunoSEQ multiplex PCR; TCRdb stores just in-frame clones and leaves some out. Seen here are about 15,000 clones, 87% observed once, and the top ten hold 11%. V lost 3 bases and J 0 bases, leaving 8 bases between the germline ends. CDR1 is SQVTM and CDR2 is ANQGSEA in the germline V gene. The CDR3 contains 13 residues. This sample is drawn from a study of control samples from healthy donors and cancer patients. This sequence originates from a woman aged 70-85 years with colorectal cancer. V and J are TRBV29-1 and TRBJ1-1, with unresolved D. The sequencing input was PBMCs. Here the CDR3 DNA reads TGCAGCGTTGACGGCCGTATGAACACTGAAGCTTTCTTT. Translated, it gives CSVDGRMNTEAFF. The whole variable domain, filled in from reference TRBV29-1 and TRBJ1-1, reads SAVISQKPSRDICQRGTSLTIQCQVDSQVTMMFWYRQQPGQSLTLIATANQGSEATYESGFVIDKFPISRPNLTFSTLTVSNMSPEDSSIYLCSVDGRMNTEAFFGQGTRLTVV.